The rows below give T cell receptor beta chains drawn from one sample of a study of neurological immune-mediated disorders. Each CDR3 protein gets one entry after TCRdb re-called the 5' RACE reads with MiXCR. The repertoire holds over 25,000 distinct CDR3 sequences, with roughly 21% as singletons. Sequencing was done on a sample of PBMCs. The receptors stem from a woman in her sixties in good health. CDR3s include the opening cysteine and the closing phenylalanine or tryptophan. Fields, in order: clone size, V gene, J gene, D gene, CDR3 DNA, CDR3 protein. D genes are given only for firm matches. Size tells how often a clone was seen (once, few, many) or the class of an expanded clone, and some rows leave it out.

size: medium-sized
V: TRBV7-9
J: TRBJ1-1
D: -
DNA: TGTGCCAGCAGCTTAGACGGTGTCAGGAACACTGAAGCTTTCTTT
CDR3: CASSLDGVRNTEAFF

size: many
V: TRBV6-5
J: TRBJ2-7
D: TRBD2
DNA: TGTGCCAGCAGTCAACGGACAGGACTAGCGGGAGAATCCTACGAGCAGTACTTC
CDR3: CASSQRTGLAGESYEQYF

size: many
V: TRBV6-2/TRBV6-3
J: TRBJ2-7
D: TRBD2
DNA: TGTGCCAGCACCGGGGGGACCTTTACCTACGAGCAGTACTTC
CDR3: CASTGGTFTYEQYF

size: many
V: TRBV7-2
J: TRBJ2-7
D: -
DNA: TGTGCCAGCAGCTTAGACCGTTTCGAGCAGTACTTC
CDR3: CASSLDRFEQYF

size: many
V: TRBV7-8
J: TRBJ1-1
D: -
DNA: TGTGCCAGCAGCTCGGACAGCGCCCAAGCTTTCTTT
CDR3: CASSSDSAQAFF

size: -
V: TRBV11-2
J: TRBJ2-2
D: TRBD1
DNA: TGTGCCAGCAGCTCCCCGGGACAGGACCACGGGGAGATGTTTTTT
CDR3: CASSSPGQDHGEMFF

size: many
V: TRBV14
J: TRBJ1-2
D: -
DNA: TGTGCCAGCAGCCATCTTGTCGGGGTCGGCTACACCTTC
CDR3: CASSHLVGVGYTF

size: many
V: TRBV12-3/TRBV12-4
J: TRBJ1-2
D: -
DNA: TGTGCCAGCAGTCACAGGACGGGCTATGGCTACACCTTC
CDR3: CASSHRTGYGYTF

size: few
V: TRBV24-1
J: TRBJ2-3
D: -
DNA: TGTGCCACTCCGACACCCACAGATACGCAGTATTTT
CDR3: CATPTPTDTQYF

size: -
V: TRBV5-5
J: TRBJ2-7
D: TRBD2
DNA: TGTGCCAGCAGCCGTACGGGAGGGGTCAACTCCTACGAGCAGTACTTC
CDR3: CASSRTGGVNSYEQYF

size: once
V: TRBV29-1
J: TRBJ2-1
D: -
DNA: TGCAGCGTATCAAAAAGCGGCAGTGAGCAGTTCTTC
CDR3: CSVSKSGSEQFF

size: many
V: TRBV29-1
J: TRBJ1-1
D: -
DNA: TGCAGCGCCGGGTTAGGGATGAACACTGAAGCTTTCTTT
CDR3: CSAGLGMNTEAFF

size: -
V: TRBV6-6
J: TRBJ1-1
D: TRBD1
DNA: TGTGCCAGCAGTACCACAGGGGACACTGAAGCTTTCTTT
CDR3: CASSTTGDTEAFF

size: -
V: TRBV29-1
J: TRBJ2-7
D: -
DNA: TGCAGCGTTGAGATGTCTAGCGTATCCTACGAGCAGTACTTC
CDR3: CSVEMSSVSYEQYF

size: many
V: TRBV5-6
J: TRBJ2-7
D: -
DNA: TGTGCCAGCAGCTTCTTAGCCGACGAGCAGTACTTC
CDR3: CASSFLADEQYF